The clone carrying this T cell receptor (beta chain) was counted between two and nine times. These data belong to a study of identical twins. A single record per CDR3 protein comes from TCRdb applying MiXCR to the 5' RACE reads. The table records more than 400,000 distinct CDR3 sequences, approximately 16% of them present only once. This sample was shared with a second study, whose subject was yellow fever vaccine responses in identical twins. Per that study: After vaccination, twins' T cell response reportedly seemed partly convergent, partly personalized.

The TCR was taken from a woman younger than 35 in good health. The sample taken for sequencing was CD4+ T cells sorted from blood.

CDR3 bases: TGTGCCAGCAGCCACGAGGGCCACACAGATACGCAGTATTTT. It translates to CASSHEGHTDTQYF. V gene TRBV3-1 combines with J gene TRBJ2-3; D perhaps matches TRBD2 (5 bases). Trimming shortened V by 3 bases and J by 2 bases, and 9 bases separated the two germline ends. The CDR3 covers 14 residues. Germline-derived CDR1 and CDR2 are LGHDT and YNNKEL (reference sequence).